One and the same sample provided the 14 T cell receptor beta chains below, sequenced in a study of blood T cell repertoires in COVID-19. Sequencing was performed with immunoSEQ multiplex PCR; in TCRdb, only in-frame clones are kept and a portion is missing. This table holds about 70,000 clones, approximately 83% found once. Material: peripheral blood. The receptors shown here come from a man aged 30 to 45 with COVID-19, enrolled during active disease.

The rearrangement joins TRBV25-1 to TRBJ2-1; tentatively, D is TRBD2 (5 bases). This CDR3 contains 18 residues. Trimming removed 0 bases at V and 5 bases at J, with 20 bases between. Germline V CDR1 and CDR2: MGHDK, SYGVNS. As DNA, the CDR3 is TGTGCCAGCAGTGAATATCCGCCGGGCGGGTTGGTGAACAATGAGCAGTTCTTC. Encoded protein: CASSEYPPGGLVNNEQFF.

This sequence joins TRBV7-9 and TRBJ1-5; D may be TRBD1 (5 bases). V was clipped by 7 bases and J by 5 bases, with 12 bases between them. From germline, CDR1 is SEHNR and CDR2 FQNEAQ (reference sequence). CDR3 size: 13 residues. The CDR3 is CASTLGLYQPQHF. CDR3 DNA sequence: TGTGCCAGCACCCTGGGACTTTATCAGCCCCAGCATTTT.

The genes are TRBV10-1 and TRBJ2-3; 8 bases map to TRBD2. CDR1 and CDR2 (germline): WNHNN, SYGVQD (reference sequence). The V gene end was trimmed by 5 bases and the J gene end by 8 bases; junction bases not matched to a gene: 9. The CDR3 totals 14 residues. CDR3 protein: CASSSGTSSPTQYF. As DNA, the CDR3 is TGCGCCAGCAGTTCCGGGACTAGTAGCCCTACGCAGTATTTT.

The chain uses TRBV27 and TRBJ1-4; 9 nucleotides match TRBD1. V lost 10 bases to trimming and J lost 1 base; unmatched junction nucleotides: 10. Germline lookup yields CDR1 MNHEY and CDR2 SMNVEV (reference sequence). The CDR3 is 16 residues long. The CDR3 DNA follows: TGTGCCACCAGCGGGACAGGGATAGGAACTAATGAAAAACTGTTTTTT. Protein: CATSGTGIGTNEKLFF.

The chain employs TRBV3-1 (or the pseudogene TRBV3-2) and TRBJ2-4; 9 positions match TRBD1. The CDR3 consists of 14 residues. Trimming removed 6 bases from V and 4 bases from J; junction bases left unmatched: 4. Per germline, CDR1 LGHDT and CDR2 YNNKEL (reference sequence). CDR3 residues: CASSLDRGKNIQYF. CDR3 sequence (DNA): TGTGCCAGCAGTCTTGACAGGGGGAAAAACATTCAGTACTTC.

The V call is TRBV28, the J call TRBJ2-1; D is perhaps TRBD1 (5 bases). CDR1 is MDHEN and CDR2 is SYDVKM in the germline V gene. V was shortened by 5 bases and J by 8 bases, with 13 bases between the two germline ends. The CDR3 has 13 amino acids. The CDR3: CASSIQGFDEQFF. In DNA, the CDR3 is TGTGCCAGCAGTATTCAGGGTTTCGATGAGCAGTTCTTC.

V and J are TRBV4-1 and TRBJ1-4, with TRBD1 identical over 7 bases. There are 18 residues in the CDR3. V trimming: 4 bases; J trimming: 0 bases; junction bases outside the gene matches: 11. Per germline, CDR1 MGHRA and CDR2 YSYEKL. CDR3 protein: CASSRDRALNPTNEKLFF. The CDR3 nucleotides are TGCGCCAGCAGCCGTGACAGGGCCCTGAATCCAACTAATGAAAAACTGTTTTTT.

The V gene is TRBV7-2, the J gene TRBJ2-7, with a weak D call TRBD1 (5 bases). Germline values: CDR1 SGHTA, CDR2 FQGNSA. Trimming left V 1 base short and J 1 base short, with 17 bases between. CDR3 length: 17 amino acids. CDR3 residues: CASSLGPGQGRSYEQYF. CDR3 DNA: TGTGCCAGCAGCTTAGGCCCCGGGCAGGGCCGTTCCTACGAGCAGTACTTC.

This chain links TRBV6-5 with TRBJ1-1; the D is unclear. The CDR3 covers 12 residues. Per the germline V gene, CDR1 is MNHEY and CDR2 is SVGAGI. V gave up 8 bases and J gave up 9 bases, with 16 bases separating them. CDR3 sequence (DNA): TGTGCCAGCTACCAATCAGCGGTTCAAGCTTTCTTT. Translated: CASYQSAVQAFF.

V is TRBV6-5 and J is TRBJ1-1; D ambiguous. The CDR3 consists of 13 residues. With 6 bases removed from V and 4 bases from J, the gap between germline ends came to 12 bases. Germline-derived CDR1 and CDR2 are MNHEY and SVGAGI. DNA of the CDR3: TGTGCCAGCAGCCCGATCGTGGCCACTGAAGCTTTCTTT. It specifies CASSPIVATEAFF.

The rearrangement joins TRBV5-5 to TRBJ2-1, with 16 bases identical to TRBD2. Germline-derived CDR1 and CDR2 are SGHKS and YYEKEE (reference sequence). The CDR3 has 16 amino acids. V lost 4 bases and J lost 11; bases outside the gene matches: 9. CDR3 loop: CASSPGTSGRVYQQFF. CDR3 DNA: TGTGCCAGCAGCCCAGGGACTAGCGGGAGGGTATACCAGCAGTTCTTC.

The rearrangement uses TRBV19 and TRBJ1-2, with 9 bases fitting TRBD1. Germline V gene data show CDR1 as LNHDA and CDR2 as SQIVND (reference sequence). This CDR3 has 17 amino acids. Trimming cost V 6 bases and J 5 bases; bases outside gene matches: 16. CDR3: CASRTTQTGQGPYGYTF. As DNA, the CDR3 is TGTGCCAGTAGAACCACTCAAACGGGACAGGGCCCGTATGGCTACACCTTC.

CDR3 amino acids: CASTSDTPYGYTF. As DNA, the CDR3 is TGTGCCAGCACCTCAGACACCCCCTATGGCTACACCTTC. This chain uses TRBV28 with TRBJ1-2; D gene uncertain. V dropped 7 bases and J dropped 4 bases, with 13 bases sitting between them. Germline V gene sequence: CDR1 MDHEN, CDR2 SYDVKM. There are 13 residues in the CDR3.

The chain couples TRBV28 to TRBJ1-2; tentatively, D is TRBD1 (5 bases). Looked up from germline, CDR1 is MDHEN and CDR2 is SYDVKM. The CDR3 runs 11 residues. The ends were cut back, 10 bases at V and 3 bases at J, with 9 bases in the middle. The CDR3 DNA reads TGTGCCACAGGGAGGGACTATGGCTACACCTTC. It encodes CATGRDYGYTF.